This TCR beta chain was recovered during a study of TIL therapy for anti-PD-1-resistant metastatic lung cancer. The CDR3 sequence is 18 residues long. Germline lookup yields CDR1 MNHNS and CDR2 SASEGT. The V and J ends lost 4 bases and 5 bases, in that order; junction bases with no gene match: 12. Time point: pre-treatment sample, taken before nivolumab and TIL therapy. The tumor samples were excised metastases, mostly pleural nodules or supraclavicular lymph nodes. The libraries were made with immunoSEQ v3. The method was immunoSEQ multiplex PCR; TCRdb's version includes in-frame clones alone and lacks a portion of them. The top ten hold about a tenth of the sample, which has more than 90,000 clones, about three fifths seen once.

The chain couples TRBV6-1 to TRBJ2-2; 11 bases align to TRBD1. This receptor was obtained from a person between 25 and 79 years old with non-small cell lung cancer. The sample here was tumor tissue, taken at baseline. This CDR3 reads CASSVPPGQGEATGELFF. The DNA for the CDR3 is TGTGCCAGCAGTGTCCCTCCGGGACAGGGGGAGGCGACCGGGGAGCTGTTTTTT.